Shown below are 9 T cell receptor beta chains from a single sample sequenced in a study of molecular identifiers for immune sequencing clone quantification. TCRdb re-called the PCR reads with MiXCR, one entry per CDR3 protein. The sample records roughly 320,000 distinct CDR3 sequences, 20% to 25% being singletons. The specimen was naive CD8+ T cells from blood, with Jurkat cell RNA spiked in. The subset was: FACS-sorted CD8+CD4-CCR7+CD45RA+ naive T cells. Source of these receptors: a human donor in good health. Some libraries in this study had Jurkat cell RNA spiked in.

This clonotype was detected many times. The gene calls are TRBV4-3 and TRBJ1-4; D is undetermined. The V gene lost 0 bases and the J gene lost 8 bases, with 22 bases spanning the gap. Germline-derived CDR1 and CDR2 are LGHNA and YSLEER. This CDR3 contains 18 residues. The CDR3 sequence: CASSQDLMDVSFREKLFF. CDR3 DNA: TGCGCCAGCAGCCAAGATCTTATGGACGTCTCTTTTCGGGAAAAACTGTTTTTT.

V usage is TRBV4-3 and J usage is TRBJ1-2; the D gene is possibly TRBD1 (5 bases). Germline loops: CDR1 LGHNA, CDR2 YSLEER. Trimming left V 0 bases short and J 2 bases short, with 10 bases between. The CDR3 covers 15 residues. The CDR3 here is CASSQELTDNYGYTF. The CDR3 DNA sequence: TGCGCCAGCAGCCAAGAATTGACAGACAACTATGGCTACACCTTC.

With respect to this clonotype: A clone one base away is much larger, so this may be a read error. This chain joins TRBV5-3 and TRBJ2-3, with D tentatively TRBD2 (5 bases). TRBV5-3 is an ORF; its function is uncertain. The CDR3 has 15 amino acids. Trimming left V 8 bases short and J 2 bases short, with 18 bases between. Written as DNA, the CDR3 is TGTGCCAGCAGTTATGCCGTGACTATCACAGATACGCAGTATTTT. Amino acids: CASSYAVTITDTQYF.

This clonotype was seen many times. CDR3 region: CASSSRRYQETQYF. CDR3 nucleotide sequence: TGCGCCAGCAGCTCGAGACGGTACCAAGAGACCCAGTACTTC. The chain has TRBV5-1 and TRBJ2-5; unclear D gene. The CDR3 is 14 amino acids. CDR1 SGHRS and CDR2 YFSETQ come from the germline V gene. The ends were cut back, 3 bases at V and 0 bases at J, with 9 bases in the middle.

There are many counts of this clonotype. CDR3 DNA: TGTGCCAGCAGCTTAATTCGAGAGGAAGCTTTCTTT. It yields the protein CASSLIREEAFF. This chain connects TRBV13 to TRBJ1-1; D call uncertain. V was cut by 2 bases and J by 8 bases, with 9 bases left in between. Per germline, CDR1 PRHDT and CDR2 FYEKMQ (reference sequence). The CDR3 is 12 residues long.

This clonotype was recorded at least ten times. This rearrangement joins TRBV28 to TRBJ2-3; TRBD2 agrees at 8 bases. There are 15 residues in the CDR3. Unmatched junction bases numbered 6, after V lost 3 bases and J lost 4 bases. Germline V lookup: CDR1 MDHEN, CDR2 SYDVKM. The CDR3 region is CASSLTGGPADTQYF. As DNA, the CDR3 is TGTGCCAGCAGTTTGACGGGAGGGCCTGCAGATACGCAGTATTTT.

This clonotype was found many times. The chain couples TRBV28 to TRBJ2-5; D remains ambiguous. The CDR3 is 13 residues long. The V end lost 4 bases, the J end lost 4 bases, and 10 bases lay between the germline ends. Germline CDR1 and CDR2: MDHEN and SYDVKM. CDR3 residues: CASSSRLRETQYF. CDR3 sequence (DNA): TGTGCCAGCAGTTCGCGGCTCAGAGAGACCCAGTACTTC.

A remark on this clonotype: This likely comes from a read error, as the CDR3 has no conserved phenylalanine or tryptophan at its end. The rearrangement links TRBV5-3 to TRBJ1-1; weak D call: TRBD1 (5 bases). TRBV5-3 is marked as an open reading frame, function uncertain. The CDR3 totals 15 residues. With 8 bases removed from V and 3 bases from J, the gap between germline ends came to 20 bases. The CDR3 DNA is TGTGCCAGTAGCCTGGGACCCCAGATAGACACTGAAGCTTTCTCT. Translating gives CASSLGPQIDTEAFS.

This clonotype was recorded many times. For the CDR3, the DNA is TGCGCCAGCAGCCAAGACGGAGGAGAAGCTTTCTTT. It yields the protein CASSQDGGEAFF. This chain links TRBV4-3 with TRBJ1-1; D is unclear. Germline V CDR1 and CDR2: LGHNA, YSLEER. V was trimmed by 0 bases and J by 8 bases, leaving 7 bases between them. This CDR3 has 12 amino acids.